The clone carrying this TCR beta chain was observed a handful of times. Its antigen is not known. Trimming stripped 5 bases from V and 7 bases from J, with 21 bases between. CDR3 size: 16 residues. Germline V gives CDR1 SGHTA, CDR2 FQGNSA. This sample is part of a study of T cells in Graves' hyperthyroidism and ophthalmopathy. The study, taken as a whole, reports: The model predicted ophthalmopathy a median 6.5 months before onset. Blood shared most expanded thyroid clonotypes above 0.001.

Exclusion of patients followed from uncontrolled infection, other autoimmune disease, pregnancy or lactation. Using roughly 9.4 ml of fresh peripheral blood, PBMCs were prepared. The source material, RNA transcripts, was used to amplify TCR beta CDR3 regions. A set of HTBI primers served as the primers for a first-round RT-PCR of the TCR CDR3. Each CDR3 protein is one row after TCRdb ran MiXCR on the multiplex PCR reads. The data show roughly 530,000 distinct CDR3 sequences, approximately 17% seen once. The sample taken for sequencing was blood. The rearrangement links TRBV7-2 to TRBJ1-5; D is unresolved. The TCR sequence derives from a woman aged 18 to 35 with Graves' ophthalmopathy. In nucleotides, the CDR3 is TGTGCCAGCAGCGCAGGCTATTATAACAGAGGACAGCCCCAGCATTTT. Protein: CASSAGYYNRGQPQHF.